The entry below gives a single T cell receptor (beta chain) sequence along with its context. Its antigen is unidentified. V was clipped by 4 bases and J by 12 bases, with 7 bases between them. This CDR3 has 10 amino acids. The germline V gene has CDR1 MNHEY and CDR2 SVGAGI. These data come from a study of shared clonotypes between healthy human individuals. Study-wide findings and caveats: Memory subsets generally showed smaller estimated richness than naive subsets did. Blood was the sole source, and tissue repertoires probably differ. Clonotypes that were shared across a handful of donors made up 4% to 6% of naive CD4 clonotypes. It was expected that sequencing depth would affect clonotype sharing among donors.

Generated by immunoSEQ multiplex PCR, the TCRdb table keeps only in-frame clones and is missing some. In the table there are 200,000 to 250,000 clones, 50% to 80% of which are singletons. Sequencing used memory CD4+ T cells sorted from blood. Documented subset: CD45RA-negative fraction. The chain combines TRBV6-5 with TRBJ2-1; D is unresolved. This receptor was taken from a man younger than 40 in good health. This CDR3 is CASSSWGQFF. The CDR3 coding sequence is TGTGCCAGCAGTTCATGGGGGCAGTTCTTC.